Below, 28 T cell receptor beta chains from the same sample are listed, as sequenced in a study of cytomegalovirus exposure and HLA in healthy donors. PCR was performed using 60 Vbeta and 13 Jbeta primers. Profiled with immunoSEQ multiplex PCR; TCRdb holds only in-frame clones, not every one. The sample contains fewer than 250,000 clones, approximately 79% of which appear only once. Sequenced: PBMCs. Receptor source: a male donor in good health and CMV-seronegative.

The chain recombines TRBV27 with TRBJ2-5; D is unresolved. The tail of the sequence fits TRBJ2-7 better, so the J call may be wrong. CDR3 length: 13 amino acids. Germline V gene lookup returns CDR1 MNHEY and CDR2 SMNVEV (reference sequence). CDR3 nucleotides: TGTGCCAGCAGTCCGCTGGAGAGGTACGAGCAGTACTTC. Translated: CASSPLERYEQYF.

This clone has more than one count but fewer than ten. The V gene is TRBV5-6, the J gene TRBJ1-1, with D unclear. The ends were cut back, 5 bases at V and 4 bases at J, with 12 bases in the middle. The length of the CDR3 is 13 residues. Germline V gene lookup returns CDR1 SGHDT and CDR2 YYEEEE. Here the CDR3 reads CASRRADGTEAFF. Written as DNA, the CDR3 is TGTGCCAGCAGGCGGGCAGATGGCACTGAAGCTTTCTTT. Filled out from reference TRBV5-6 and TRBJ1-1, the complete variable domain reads DAGVTQSPTHLIKTRGQQVTLRCSPKSGHDTVSWYQQALGQGPQFIFQYYEEEERQRGNFPDRFSGHQFPNYSSELNVNALLLGDSALYLCASRRADGTEAFFGQGTRLTVV.

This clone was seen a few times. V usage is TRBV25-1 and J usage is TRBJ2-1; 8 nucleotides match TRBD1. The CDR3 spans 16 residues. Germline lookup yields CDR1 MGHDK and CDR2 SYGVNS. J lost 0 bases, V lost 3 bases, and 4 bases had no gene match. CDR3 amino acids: CASSDPGTGSYNEQFF. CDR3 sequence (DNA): TGTGCCAGCAGTGACCCCGGGACAGGCTCCTACAATGAGCAGTTCTTC.

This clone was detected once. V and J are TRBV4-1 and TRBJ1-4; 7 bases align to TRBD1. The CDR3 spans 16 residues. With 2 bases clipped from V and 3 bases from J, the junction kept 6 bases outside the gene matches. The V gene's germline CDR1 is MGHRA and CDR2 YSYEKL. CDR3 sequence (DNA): TGCGCCAGCAGCCAACCAAGACAGGGCCCTAATGAAAAACTGTTTTTT. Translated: CASSQPRQGPNEKLFF.

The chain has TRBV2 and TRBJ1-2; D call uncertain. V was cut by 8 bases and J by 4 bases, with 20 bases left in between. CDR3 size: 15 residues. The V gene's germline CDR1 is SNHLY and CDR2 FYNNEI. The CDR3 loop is CASQRSRTGPYGYTF. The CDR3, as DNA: TGTGCCAGCCAGCGGAGTCGTACGGGTCCCTATGGCTACACCTTC. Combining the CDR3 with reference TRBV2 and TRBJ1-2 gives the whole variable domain EPEVTQTPSHQVTQMGQEVILRCVPISNHLYFYWYRQILGQKVEFLVSFYNNEISEKSEIFDDQFSVERPDGSNFTLKIRSTKLEDSAMYFCASQRSRTGPYGYTFGSGTRLTVV.

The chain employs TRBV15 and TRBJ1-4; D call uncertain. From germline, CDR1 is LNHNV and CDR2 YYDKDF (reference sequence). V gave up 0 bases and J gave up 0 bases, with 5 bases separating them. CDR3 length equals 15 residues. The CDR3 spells CATSREEATNEKLFF. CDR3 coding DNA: TGTGCCACCAGCAGAGAGGAGGCAACTAATGAAAAACTGTTTTTT.

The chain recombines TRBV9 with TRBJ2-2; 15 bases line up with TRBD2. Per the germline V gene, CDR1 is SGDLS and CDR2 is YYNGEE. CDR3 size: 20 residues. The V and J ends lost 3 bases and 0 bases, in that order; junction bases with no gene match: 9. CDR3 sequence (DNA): TGTGCCAGCAGCGAGAGGGCCGGACTAGCGGGGGGGCCGAACACCGGGGAGCTGTTTTTT. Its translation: CASSERAGLAGGPNTGELFF.

This chain's CDR3 is CASSLTSVRYEQYF. The CDR3, as DNA: TGTGCCAGCAGTTTGACTAGCGTCCGGTACGAGCAGTACTTC. J is TRBJ2-7 and V is TRBV27; 8 nucleotides align to TRBD2. V lost 3 bases, J lost 4 bases, and 5 bases stayed unmatched. This CDR3 contains 14 residues. The germline V gene has CDR1 MNHEY and CDR2 SMNVEV (reference sequence).

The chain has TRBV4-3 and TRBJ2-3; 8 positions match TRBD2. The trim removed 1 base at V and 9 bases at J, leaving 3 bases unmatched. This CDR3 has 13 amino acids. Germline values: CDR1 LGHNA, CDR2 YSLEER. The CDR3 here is CASSQAKRGTQYF. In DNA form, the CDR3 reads TGCGCCAGCAGCCAAGCTAAGCGGGGGACGCAGTATTTT.

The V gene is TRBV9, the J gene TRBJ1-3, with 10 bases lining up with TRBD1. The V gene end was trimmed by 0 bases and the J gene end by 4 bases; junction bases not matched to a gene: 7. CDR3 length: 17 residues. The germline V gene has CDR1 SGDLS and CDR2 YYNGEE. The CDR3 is CASSVGDRGLRGNTIYF. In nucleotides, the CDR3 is TGTGCCAGCAGCGTAGGTGACAGGGGGCTAAGAGGAAACACCATATATTTT.

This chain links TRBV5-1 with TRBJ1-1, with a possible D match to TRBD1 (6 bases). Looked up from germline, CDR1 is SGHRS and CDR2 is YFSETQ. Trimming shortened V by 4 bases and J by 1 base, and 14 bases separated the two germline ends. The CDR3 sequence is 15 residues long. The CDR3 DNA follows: TGCGCCAGCAGCCCGAAGACAGGAGCGAACACTGAAGCTTTCTTT. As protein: CASSPKTGANTEAFF.

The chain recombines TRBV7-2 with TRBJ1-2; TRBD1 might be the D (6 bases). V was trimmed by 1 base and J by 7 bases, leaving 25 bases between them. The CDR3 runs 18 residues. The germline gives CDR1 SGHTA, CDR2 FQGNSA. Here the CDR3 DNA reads TGTGCCAGCAGCTTAGAACGTGGGGCAGGGGTAACTGCCGGTGGCTACACCTTC. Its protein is CASSLERGAGVTAGGYTF.

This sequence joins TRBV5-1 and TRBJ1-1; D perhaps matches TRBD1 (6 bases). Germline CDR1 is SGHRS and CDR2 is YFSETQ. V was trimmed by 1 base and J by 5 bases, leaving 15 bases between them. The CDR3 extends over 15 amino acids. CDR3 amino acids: CASSLLQGLGTEAFF. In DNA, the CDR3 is TGCGCCAGCAGCTTGTTGCAGGGGCTGGGGACTGAAGCTTTCTTT.

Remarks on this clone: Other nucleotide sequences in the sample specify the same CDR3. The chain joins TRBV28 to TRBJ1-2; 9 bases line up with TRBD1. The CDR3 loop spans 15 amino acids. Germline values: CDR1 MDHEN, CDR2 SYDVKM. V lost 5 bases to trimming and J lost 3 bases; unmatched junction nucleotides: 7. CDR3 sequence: CASSLGQGRHYGYTF. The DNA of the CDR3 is TGTGCCAGCAGTCTGGGACAGGGAAGGCACTATGGCTACACCTTC.

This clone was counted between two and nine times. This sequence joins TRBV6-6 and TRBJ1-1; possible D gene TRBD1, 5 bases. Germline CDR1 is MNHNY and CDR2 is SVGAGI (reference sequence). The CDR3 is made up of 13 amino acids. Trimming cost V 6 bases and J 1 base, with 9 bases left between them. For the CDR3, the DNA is TGTGCCAGCAGCGCCAGGGAGAACACTGAAGCTTTCTTT. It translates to CASSARENTEAFF.

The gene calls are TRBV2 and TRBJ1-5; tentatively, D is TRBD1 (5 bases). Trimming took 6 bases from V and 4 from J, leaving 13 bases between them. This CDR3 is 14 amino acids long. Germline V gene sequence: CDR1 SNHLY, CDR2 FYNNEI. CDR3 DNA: TGTGCCAGCAGCGACGGACGGGGGAATCAGCCCCAGCATTTT. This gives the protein CASSDGRGNQPQHF.

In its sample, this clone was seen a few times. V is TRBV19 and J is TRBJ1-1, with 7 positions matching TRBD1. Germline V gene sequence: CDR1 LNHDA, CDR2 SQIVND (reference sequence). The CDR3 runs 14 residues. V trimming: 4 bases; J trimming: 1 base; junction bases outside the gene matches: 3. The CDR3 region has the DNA TGTGCCAGTAGTACGGGACAGAGGAACACTGAAGCTTTCTTT. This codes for CASSTGQRNTEAFF.

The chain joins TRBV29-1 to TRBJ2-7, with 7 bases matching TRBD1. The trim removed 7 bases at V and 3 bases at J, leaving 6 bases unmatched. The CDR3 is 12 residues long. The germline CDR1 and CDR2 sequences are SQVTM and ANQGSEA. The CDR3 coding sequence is TGCAGCGCCGGGGACAGAGACTACGAGCAGTACTTC. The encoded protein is CSAGDRDYEQYF.

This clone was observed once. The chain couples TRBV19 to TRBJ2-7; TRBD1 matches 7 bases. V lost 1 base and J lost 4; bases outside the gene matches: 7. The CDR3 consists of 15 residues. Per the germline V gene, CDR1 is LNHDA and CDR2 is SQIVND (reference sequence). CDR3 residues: CASSIAPTGSYEQYF. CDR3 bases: TGTGCCAGTAGTATAGCTCCGACAGGGTCATACGAGCAGTACTTC. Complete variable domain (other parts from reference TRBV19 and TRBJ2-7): DGGITQSPKYLFRKEGQNVTLSCEQNLNHDAMYWYRQDPGQGLRLIYYSQIVNDFQKGDIAEGYSVSREKKESFPLTVTSAQKNPTAFYLCASSIAPTGSYEQYFGPGTRLTVT.

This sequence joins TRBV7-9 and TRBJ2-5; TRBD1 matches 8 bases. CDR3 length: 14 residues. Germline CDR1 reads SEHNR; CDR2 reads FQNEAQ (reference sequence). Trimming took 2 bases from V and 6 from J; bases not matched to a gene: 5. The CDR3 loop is CASSLLGQGKTQYF. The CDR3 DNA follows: TGTGCCAGCAGCTTACTCGGACAGGGAAAGACCCAGTACTTC.

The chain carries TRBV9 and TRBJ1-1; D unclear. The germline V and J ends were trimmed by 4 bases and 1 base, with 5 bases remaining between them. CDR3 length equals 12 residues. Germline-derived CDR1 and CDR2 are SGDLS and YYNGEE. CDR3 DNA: TGTGCCAGCAGCACCGGGAACACTGAAGCTTTCTTT. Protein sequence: CASSTGNTEAFF. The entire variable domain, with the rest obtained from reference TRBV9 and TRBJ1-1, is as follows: DSGVTQTPKHLITATGQRVTLRCSPRSGDLSVYWYQQSLDQGLQFLIQYYNGEERAKGNILERFSAQQFPDLHSELNLSSLELGDSALYFCASSTGNTEAFFGQGTRLTVV.

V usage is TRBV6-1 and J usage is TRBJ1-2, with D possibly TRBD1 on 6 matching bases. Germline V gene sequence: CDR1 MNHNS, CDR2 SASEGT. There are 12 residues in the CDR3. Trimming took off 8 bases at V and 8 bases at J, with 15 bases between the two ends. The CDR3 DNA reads TGTGCCAGCGGGGGACAACCGGGGGGCTACACCTTC. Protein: CASGGQPGGYTF.

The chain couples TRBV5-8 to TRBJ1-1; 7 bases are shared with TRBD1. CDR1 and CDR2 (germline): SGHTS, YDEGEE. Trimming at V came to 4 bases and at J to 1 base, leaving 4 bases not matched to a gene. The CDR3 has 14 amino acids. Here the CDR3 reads CASSVGQPNTEAFF. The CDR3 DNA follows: TGTGCCAGCAGCGTGGGACAGCCGAACACTGAAGCTTTCTTT.

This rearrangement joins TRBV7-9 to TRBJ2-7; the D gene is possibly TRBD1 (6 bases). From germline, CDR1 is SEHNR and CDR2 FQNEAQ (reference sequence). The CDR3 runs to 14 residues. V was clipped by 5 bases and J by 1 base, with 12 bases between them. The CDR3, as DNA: TGTGCCAGCAGCCCCTTCAGGGGTTCCTACGAGCAGTACTTC. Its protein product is CASSPFRGSYEQYF.

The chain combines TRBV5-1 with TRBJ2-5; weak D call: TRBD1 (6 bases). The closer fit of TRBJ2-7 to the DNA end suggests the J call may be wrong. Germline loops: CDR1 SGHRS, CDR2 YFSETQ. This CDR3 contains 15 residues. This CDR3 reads CASSLGTDPSYEQYF. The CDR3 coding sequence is TGCGCCAGCAGCTTGGGGACAGATCCCTCCTACGAGCAGTACTTC.

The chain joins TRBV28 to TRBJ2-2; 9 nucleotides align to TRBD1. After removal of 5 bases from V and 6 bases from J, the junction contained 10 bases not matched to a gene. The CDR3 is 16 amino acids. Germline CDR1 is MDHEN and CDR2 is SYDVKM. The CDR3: CASSGPGQGWSGELFF. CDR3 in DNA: TGTGCCAGCAGTGGACCGGGACAGGGTTGGTCCGGGGAGCTGTTTTTT.

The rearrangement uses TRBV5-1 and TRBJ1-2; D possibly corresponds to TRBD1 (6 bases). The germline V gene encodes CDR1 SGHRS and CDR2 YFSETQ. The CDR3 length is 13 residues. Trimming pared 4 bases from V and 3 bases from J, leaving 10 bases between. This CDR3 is CASSPDRYYGYTF. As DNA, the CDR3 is TGCGCCAGCAGCCCGGACAGATACTATGGCTACACCTTC.

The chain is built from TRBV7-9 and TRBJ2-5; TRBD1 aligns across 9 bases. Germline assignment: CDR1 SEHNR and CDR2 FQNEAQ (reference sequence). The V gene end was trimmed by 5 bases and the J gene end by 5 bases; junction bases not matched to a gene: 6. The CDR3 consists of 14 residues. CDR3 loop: CASSADRGWETQYF. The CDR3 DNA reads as TGTGCCAGCAGCGCGGACAGGGGCTGGGAGACCCAGTACTTC. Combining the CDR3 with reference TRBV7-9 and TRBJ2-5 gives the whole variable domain DTGVSQNPRHKITKRGQNVTFRCDPISEHNRLYWYRQTLGQGPEFLTYFQNEAQLEKSRLLSDRFSAERPKGSFSTLEIQRTEQGDSAMYLCASSADRGWETQYFGPGTRLLVL.